Below are 27 T cell receptor beta chains sequenced from a single sample in a study of blood T cell repertoires in COVID-19. Repertoires were generated with immunoSEQ multiplex PCR, while TCRdb's copy carries only in-frame clones and drops some. The sample has about 210,000 clones, 83% seen once. The sample consisted of peripheral blood. The receptors were sampled from a woman aged 40 to 50 with active or convalescent COVID-19.

The chain employs TRBV19 and TRBJ1-5, with D tentatively TRBD1 (6 bases). V was cut by 9 bases and J by 0 bases, with 18 bases left in between. CDR3 length: 16 amino acids. Germline V gene data show CDR1 as LNHDA and CDR2 as SQIVND (reference sequence). DNA for the CDR3: TGTGCCAGCATCCCGACAGGCGTATATAGCAATCAGCCCCAGCATTTT. It is translated as CASIPTGVYSNQPQHF.

The CDR3 DNA follows: TGTGCCAGCAGTTCAGGGGACCAGCCCCAGCATTTT. It yields the protein CASSSGDQPQHF. J is TRBJ1-5 and V is TRBV6-5, with a weak D call TRBD1 (6 bases). In germline, CDR1 is MNHEY, CDR2 SVGAGI. CDR3 length equals 12 residues. V gave up 4 bases and J gave up 7 bases, with 8 bases separating them.

The V gene is TRBV18, the J gene TRBJ2-4, with 12 bases lining up with TRBD2. Per the germline V gene, CDR1 is KGHSH and CDR2 is LQKENI. V gave up 6 bases and J gave up 6 bases; unmatched junction bases: 3. The CDR3 is made up of 14 amino acids. The CDR3 reads CASSETSGGNIQYF. CDR3 sequence (DNA): TGTGCCAGCTCCGAGACTAGCGGGGGAAACATTCAGTACTTC.

The rearrangement uses TRBV30 and TRBJ2-3; 8 bases map to TRBD2. The CDR3 is 13 amino acids. From germline, CDR1 is GTSNPN and CDR2 SVGIG (reference sequence). The CDR3 protein is CAYSGISTDTQYF. The CDR3 DNA reads as TGTGCTTATAGCGGGATTAGCACAGATACGCAGTATTTT.

CDR3 amino acids: CASSLAFTVGANVLTF. CDR3 in DNA: TGTGCCAGCAGCTTAGCGTTTACAGTTGGGGCCAACGTCCTGACTTTC. The genes are TRBV7-8 and TRBJ2-6; no reliable D call. Trimming left V 0 bases short and J 3 bases short, with 9 bases between. The V gene's germline CDR1 is SGHVS and CDR2 FQNEAQ. The CDR3 has 16 residues.

The J gene is TRBJ2-5, the V gene TRBV28, with a weak D call TRBD2 (5 bases). The V gene's germline CDR1 is MDHEN and CDR2 SYDVKM. The CDR3 is made up of 13 amino acids. Trimming shortened V by 2 bases and J by 6 bases, and 10 bases separated the two germline ends. CDR3 sequence reads: CASSLRAGKTQYF. The CDR3 nucleotides are TGTGCCAGCAGTTTACGGGCCGGGAAGACCCAGTACTTC.

V and J are TRBV7-9 and TRBJ1-1, with 9 bases identical to TRBD1. The CDR3 has 15 residues. The germline V gene encodes CDR1 SEHNR and CDR2 FQNEAQ (reference sequence). Germline trimming cut 5 bases from V and 1 base from J; bases unmatched to any gene: 5. The CDR3 is CASSAWDRENTEAFF. DNA for the CDR3: TGTGCCAGCAGCGCTTGGGACAGGGAGAACACTGAAGCTTTCTTT.

The sample holds a few counts of this clone. Other nucleotide sequences from this sample produce the same CDR3. The rearrangement uses TRBV14 and TRBJ2-1, with 14 bases lining up with TRBD2. V shed 6 bases and J 4 bases; nucleotides not matched to a gene: 2. This CDR3 is 15 amino acids long. Germline V lookup: CDR1 SGHDN, CDR2 FVKESK. The CDR3 DNA follows: TGTGCCAGCAGTAGACTAGCGGGGGGGTACAATGAGCAGTTCTTC. It is translated as CASSRLAGGYNEQFF.

V is TRBV13 and J is TRBJ2-2; D not resolved. Trimming cost V 1 base and J 2 bases, with 2 bases left between them. The CDR3 consists of 13 residues. The germline CDR1 and CDR2 sequences are PRHDT and FYEKMQ (reference sequence). The CDR3 is CASSLANTGELFF. In DNA, the CDR3 is TGTGCCAGCAGCTTAGCAAACACCGGGGAGCTGTTTTTT.

The chain links TRBV7-3 to TRBJ2-3, with D tentatively TRBD2 (6 bases). This CDR3 is built from 14 residues. CDR1 SGHTA and CDR2 FQGTGA come from the germline V gene. Trimming stripped 5 bases from V and 0 bases from J, with 9 bases between. CDR3 sequence reads: CASSRGTSTDTQYF. In DNA form, the CDR3 reads TGTGCCAGCAGCCGTGGGACTAGCACAGATACGCAGTATTTT. The full variable domain, with the rest looked up from reference TRBV7-3 and TRBJ2-3, is GAGVSQTPSNKVTEKGKYVELRCDPISGHTALYWYRQSLGQGPEFLIYFQGTGAADDSGLPNDRFFAVRPEGSVSTLKIQRTERGDSAVYLCASSRGTSTDTQYFGPGTRLTVL.

This clone was detected a few times. The chain has TRBV19 and TRBJ2-3, with 7 bases that match TRBD2. The length of the CDR3 is 16 residues. Germline V gives CDR1 LNHDA, CDR2 SQIVND (reference sequence). V was clipped by 1 base and J by 4 bases; unmatched bases: 8. Written as DNA, the CDR3 is TGTGCCAGTAGTATAGTTGGCGGGAGTAGGGCAGATACGCAGTATTTT. It yields the protein CASSIVGGSRADTQYF.

V gene TRBV5-1 combines with J gene TRBJ2-2; D perhaps matches TRBD2 (5 bases). This CDR3 is 21 amino acids long. Germline CDR1 reads SGHRS; CDR2 reads YFSETQ. V lost 4 bases, J lost 6 bases, and 34 bases lay in between. CDR3 coding DNA: TGCGCCAGCAGCCCCACCCTAGGTGCGGGCACTTATCACGGAGGTCCCGGGGAGCTGTTTTTT. Protein product: CASSPTLGAGTYHGGPGELFF. Based on the CDR3 plus reference TRBV5-1 and TRBJ2-2, the full variable domain is KAGVTQTPRYLIKTRGQQVTLSCSPISGHRSVSWYQQTPGQGLQFLFEYFSETQRNKGNFPGRFSGRQFSNSRSEMNVSTLELGDSALYLCASSPTLGAGTYHGGPGELFFGEGSRLTVL.

This clone was counted between two and nine times. The V call is TRBV27, the J call TRBJ1-1; 9 nucleotides align to TRBD1. The germline gives CDR1 MNHEY, CDR2 SMNVEV (reference sequence). The CDR3 runs to 14 residues. Germline trimming cut 6 bases from V and 5 bases from J; bases unmatched to any gene: 7. The CDR3 loop is CASSQQGAGTEAFF. CDR3 sequence (DNA): TGTGCCAGCAGCCAACAGGGGGCCGGGACTGAAGCTTTCTTT.

This clone was seen a handful of times. The chain is built from TRBV10-1 and TRBJ1-1; 9 bases align to TRBD1. The germline V gene has CDR1 WNHNN and CDR2 SYGVQD (reference sequence). The CDR3 is 17 amino acids. V dropped 4 bases and J dropped 3; count of bases not matched to a gene: 12. CDR3 amino acids: CASSGAGTGPGDTEAFF. The CDR3 region has the DNA TGCGCCAGCAGTGGCGCCGGGACAGGGCCTGGTGACACTGAAGCTTTCTTT.

This clone was found a few times. V gene TRBV6-2 or TRBV6-3 combines with J gene TRBJ1-5; a possible D gene is TRBD1 (5 bases). Germline CDR1 and CDR2: MNHEY and SVGEGT. The CDR3 is 15 amino acids. Trimming pared 4 bases from V and 0 bases from J, leaving 10 bases between. CDR3 coding DNA: TGTGCCAGCAGTTGGGGCGGCTATAGCAATCAGCCCCAGCATTTT. This gives the protein CASSWGGYSNQPQHF.

The chain couples TRBV24-1 to TRBJ2-2, with a weak D call TRBD2 (5 bases). Between the trimmed V and J ends, which lost 1 base and 3 bases, there was a span of 11 bases. Germline lookup yields CDR1 KGHDR and CDR2 SFDVKD. This CDR3 comprises 16 residues. The CDR3 reads CATSDLADGYTGELFF. CDR3 nucleotides: TGTGCCACCAGTGATTTAGCGGACGGGTACACCGGGGAGCTGTTTTTT.

The chain joins TRBV7-9 to TRBJ2-3, with 10 bases identical to TRBD2. Germline-derived CDR1 and CDR2 are SEHNR and FQNEAQ (reference sequence). The CDR3 is 17 residues long. The V segment lost 5 bases and the J segment 0 bases; nucleotides outside the gene matches: 8. The CDR3 nucleotides read TGTGCCAGCAGCCGACTAGCGGGCGCCGTTAGCACAGATACGCAGTATTTT. Its protein product is CASSRLAGAVSTDTQYF.

This chain joins TRBV3-1 (or the pseudogene TRBV3-2) and TRBJ2-7, with 7 bases that match TRBD1. V shed 4 bases and J 3 bases; nucleotides not matched to a gene: 12. This CDR3 is built from 16 residues. The germline V gene has CDR1 LGHDT and CDR2 YNNKEL (reference sequence). The DNA of the CDR3 is TGTGCCAGCAGCCTTTTATCAGGCAGGGGGATCTACGAGCAGTACTTC. It encodes CASSLLSGRGIYEQYF.

The chain couples TRBV28 to TRBJ2-7; maybe TRBD1 (6 bases). The germline V gene encodes CDR1 MDHEN and CDR2 SYDVKM. The CDR3 is 15 amino acids. Trimming pared 6 bases from V and 2 bases from J, leaving 17 bases between. CDR3: CASRETVTGTYEQYF. DNA for the CDR3: TGTGCCAGCAGGGAAACAGTTACAGGGACCTACGAGCAGTACTTC.

The J gene is TRBJ1-2, the V gene TRBV19; 8 bases line up with TRBD1. The germline gives CDR1 LNHDA, CDR2 SQIVND (reference sequence). J was trimmed by 0 bases and V by 9 bases; bases with no gene match: 6. The CDR3 totals 14 residues. The CDR3 sequence: CASGQGGANYGYTF. As DNA, the CDR3 is TGTGCCAGCGGACAGGGAGGAGCTAACTATGGCTACACCTTC.

The chain couples TRBV19 to TRBJ2-7; TRBD1 matches at 10 bases. V lost 2 bases and J lost 1; bases outside the gene matches: 2. This CDR3 comprises 15 residues. Per germline, CDR1 LNHDA and CDR2 SQIVND (reference sequence). DNA of the CDR3: TGTGCCAGTAGTATACCGGGACAGGGGTCCTACGAGCAGTACTTC. This translates into CASSIPGQGSYEQYF.

V is TRBV2 and J is TRBJ1-1; tentatively, D is TRBD1 (5 bases). The CDR3 consists of 13 residues. V was trimmed by 5 bases and J by 1 base, leaving 8 bases between them. CDR1 is SNHLY, CDR2 FYNNEI, per germline. CDR3 bases: TGTGCCAGCAGTCGGGGGGGGAACACTGAAGCTTTCTTT. Encoded protein: CASSRGGNTEAFF.

The chain couples TRBV7-8 to TRBJ2-2, with TRBD2 matching 9 bases. CDR1 and CDR2 (germline): SGHVS, FQNEAQ. J was trimmed by 6 bases and V by 0 bases; bases with no gene match: 11. The CDR3 totals 18 residues. CDR3 amino acids: CASSLARMAGGPSGELFF. The CDR3, as DNA: TGTGCCAGCAGCTTAGCGCGTATGGCGGGAGGGCCCTCCGGGGAGCTGTTTTTT.

The V gene is TRBV27, the J gene TRBJ2-2; 9 bases agree with TRBD1. Germline CDR1 and CDR2: MNHEY and SMNVEV (reference sequence). This CDR3 contains 16 residues. Unmatched junction bases numbered 10, after V lost 6 bases and J lost 5 bases. Here the CDR3 reads CASSRKTGGSTGELFF. The CDR3 bases are TGTGCCAGCAGCCGTAAGACAGGGGGGTCGACCGGGGAGCTGTTTTTT.

The gene calls are TRBV6-6 and TRBJ1-4, with 8 bases lining up with TRBD1. CDR1 is MNHNY, CDR2 SVGAGI, per germline (reference sequence). The ends lost 7 bases at V and 7 bases at J; junction bases unmatched: 5. This CDR3 spans 13 amino acids. The CDR3 region is CASIQGASEKLFF. The CDR3 nucleotides are TGTGCCAGCATTCAGGGGGCGAGTGAAAAACTGTTTTTT.

The rearrangement joins TRBV7-2 to TRBJ1-3; a possible D gene is TRBD1 (6 bases). Germline V gives CDR1 SGHTA, CDR2 FQGNSA. V was cut by 5 bases and J by 1 base, with 9 bases left in between. The CDR3 contains 14 residues. The CDR3 spells CASSRQGSGNTIYF. The CDR3 region has the DNA TGTGCCAGCAGCCGGCAGGGGTCTGGAAACACCATATATTTT.

The chain has TRBV6-5 and TRBJ1-1; no reliable D call. Trimming took 6 bases from V and 2 from J, leaving 16 bases between them. Germline V gene lookup returns CDR1 MNHEY and CDR2 SVGAGI. The CDR3 sequence is 15 residues long. CDR3 nucleotides: TGTGCCAGCAGCCCCCGGGGTCGGGGAAACACTGAAGCTTTCTTT. It specifies CASSPRGRGNTEAFF.